What follows describes a single TCR beta chain. Its target is unknown. The sample originates from a study of PD-1 blockade in classical Hodgkin lymphoma. Study-wide results and caveats: Newly diagnosed patients and complete responders had comparable diversity at baseline. Nivolumab starters within 1 year of ASCT were excluded. Reports indicated that newly diagnosed patients had lower baseline TCR diversity than healthy donors did. CD4+ TCR diversity, unlike CD8+, rose significantly by C4D1.

The patients all showed relapse after autologous stem cell transplantation, while their brentuximab vedotin exposure varied. Data came from immunoSEQ multiplex PCR; TCRdb stores just in-frame clones and leaves some out. Among about 43,000 clones listed, over 65% were seen once. The V and J ends lost 6 bases and 4 bases, in that order; junction bases with no gene match: 0. Germline V gene sequence: CDR1 SGHTA, CDR2 FQGNSA. The length of the CDR3 is 11 residues. The TCR sequence derives from a human donor with classical Hodgkin lymphoma. The chain recombines TRBV7-2 with TRBJ2-7; the match to TRBD1 covers 7 bases. This specimen consisted of peripheral blood mononuclear cells (PBMCs), obtained before the second cycle of nivolumab. The CDR3 region has the DNA TGTGCCAGCAGGACAGGGTACGAGCAGTACTTC. Translated: CASRTGYEQYF.